The 28 T cell receptor beta chains in this list originate from one sample, sequenced in a study of regulatory T cells in long-lasting Graves disease. Time point here: newly diagnosed GD, antithyroid drugs for less than 3 months. The TCR library used RNA extracted from PBMCs. Construction of TCR beta libraries relied on iRepertoire HTBI primers and on Arm-PCR targeting CDR3 regions. In TCRdb, the multiplex PCR reads were re-called with MiXCR into one record per CDR3 protein. This table holds about 460,000 distinct CDR3 sequences, approximately 14% found once. The sample was also linked to a second study, of T cells in Graves' hyperthyroidism and ophthalmopathy.

Source: peripheral blood mononuclear cells (PBMCs), taken at new diagnosis, from a patient treated with antithyroid drugs. The receptors here all came from a woman in her forties or fifties with Graves disease.

The chain has TRBV11-1 and TRBJ2-1; D might be TRBD1 or TRBD2, each matching 5 bases. CDR1 SGHAT and CDR2 FQDESV come from the germline V gene (reference sequence). This CDR3 contains 21 residues. V lost 9 bases to trimming and J lost 0 bases, with 33 bases between them. CDR3 residues: CASSTHLLGDALLDSYNEQFF. The CDR3, as DNA: TGTGCCAGTTCTACCCACCTTCTAGGGGACGCTCTCCTTGACTCCTACAATGAGCAGTTCTTC.

The chain links TRBV10-3 to TRBJ2-1; the match to TRBD2 covers 11 bases. V gave up 7 bases and J gave up 5 bases; unmatched junction bases: 4. CDR1 is ENHRY and CDR2 is SYGVKD in the germline V gene. The CDR3 is 14 residues long. CDR3 coding DNA: TGTGCCATCATGGGGACTAGCGGCGACAATGAGCAGTTCTTC. It codes for CAIMGTSGDNEQFF.

The sample holds many counts of this clonotype. V gene TRBV28 combines with J gene TRBJ1-2; the D is unclear. Germline-derived CDR1 and CDR2 are MDHEN and SYDVKM. Trimming took 6 bases from V and 9 from J, leaving 11 bases between them. CDR3 length equals 11 residues. The DNA of the CDR3 is TGTGCCAGCAGGTGGGGTTCGCGCTACACCTTC. Translation gives CASRWGSRYTF.

This clonotype came up many times. A read error may produce the germline difference seen at one junction end. V and J are TRBV27 and TRBJ2-3, with D maybe TRBD2 (6 bases). This CDR3 is 12 amino acids long. CDR1 and CDR2 (germline): MNHEY, SMNVEV (reference sequence). The CDR3 region has the DNA TGTGCCAGCAGCTCTGGGACTCCCGCGGAGACTTTT. Protein: CASSSGTPAETF.

There are many counts of this clonotype. The chain uses TRBV11-2 and TRBJ2-6; unclear D gene. Trimming stripped 0 bases from V and 1 base from J, with 7 bases between. Germline assignment: CDR1 SGHAT and CDR2 FQNNGV. The CDR3 covers 16 residues. The CDR3 DNA reads TGTGCCAGCAGCTTAGATCTCTATTCTGGGGCCAACGTCCTGACTTTC. It codes for CASSLDLYSGANVLTF.

This clonotype was counted many times. The rearrangement uses TRBV4-2 and TRBJ2-3; 8 bases agree with TRBD2. CDR3 size: 17 residues. Germline V lookup: CDR1 LGHNA, CDR2 YNFKEQ. The ends lost 0 bases at V and 3 bases at J; junction bases unmatched: 8. CDR3 sequence reads: CASSQEGLVSRTDTQYF. The CDR3 DNA reads as TGTGCCAGCAGCCAAGAGGGACTAGTTAGTAGAACAGATACGCAGTATTTT.

Only one count was recorded for this clonotype. The CDR3 DNA reads TGTGCCAGCAGTAGCCCATTGTGGGGACAGGGGGCCTCGGAAGCTTTCTTT. Translated, it gives CASSSPLWGQGASEAFF. The chain employs TRBV5-5 and TRBJ1-1; 12 bases are a match to TRBD1. The CDR3 is 17 amino acids. Trimming took 5 bases from V and 8 from J; bases not matched to a gene: 16. Germline V CDR1 and CDR2: SGHKS, YYEKEE (reference sequence).

This clonotype was observed at least ten times. In nucleotides, the CDR3 is TGTGCCAGCAGTGAACTTCTGGCAGATAGCAATCAGCCCCAGCATTTT. This sequence encodes CASSELLADSNQPQHF. The gene calls are TRBV6-1 and TRBJ1-5; D uncertain. V shed 2 bases and J shed 0 bases, with 11 bases lying between them. The germline V gene has CDR1 MNHNS and CDR2 SASEGT. CDR3 size: 16 residues.

This chain uses TRBV30 with TRBJ2-7; the match to TRBD2 covers 8 bases. CDR1 is GTSNPN and CDR2 is SVGIG in the germline V gene (reference sequence). The CDR3 contains 12 residues. The junction had 0 bases not matched to a gene; V was cut back by 3 bases and J by 2 bases. CDR3 coding DNA: TGTGCCTGGAGGGGACTAGCCTACGAGCAGTACTTC. Amino acid sequence: CAWRGLAYEQYF.

Ten or more counts support this clonotype. The V gene is TRBV5-4, the J gene TRBJ2-7; 8 bases are a match to TRBD2. This CDR3 region has 15 residues. The V gene end was trimmed by 2 bases and the J gene end by 0 bases; junction bases not matched to a gene: 4. Germline V lookup: CDR1 SGHNT, CDR2 YYREEE (reference sequence). The CDR3 reads CASSLGSGSSYEQYF. The CDR3 coding sequence is TGTGCCAGCAGCTTAGGCAGCGGGAGCTCCTACGAGCAGTACTTC. The full variable domain, completed using reference TRBV5-4 and TRBJ2-7, is ETGVTQSPTHLIKTRGQQVTLRCSSQSGHNTVSWYQQALGQGPQFIFQYYREEENGRGNFPPRFSGLQFPNYSSELNVNALELDDSALYLCASSLGSGSSYEQYFGPGTRLTVT.

This clonotype was seen a handful of times. The genes are TRBV5-8 and TRBJ2-2; tentative D call: TRBD1 (5 bases). The V and J ends lost 4 bases and 6 bases respectively, with 16 bases between them. The CDR3 is made up of 15 amino acids. CDR1 is SGHTS, CDR2 YDEGEE, per germline. The CDR3 DNA follows: TGTGCCAGCAGCCCGGGCCGAAGACAGTCCGGGGAGCTGTTTTTT. Translation gives CASSPGRRQSGELFF.

This chain joins TRBV7-9 and TRBJ2-7; D not resolved. Germline CDR1 and CDR2: SEHNR and FQNEAQ (reference sequence). There are 14 residues in the CDR3. The V and J ends lost 4 bases and 1 base respectively, with 11 bases between them. CDR3 protein: CASSSMATSYEQYF. The CDR3 region has the DNA TGTGCCAGCAGCTCAATGGCAACATCCTACGAGCAGTACTTC. Using reference TRBV7-9 and TRBJ2-7 for the parts outside the CDR3, the full variable domain is DTGVSQNPRHKITKRGQNVTFRCDPISEHNRLYWYRQTLGQGPEFLTYFQNEAQLEKSRLLSDRFSAERPKGSFSTLEIQRTEQGDSAMYLCASSSMATSYEQYFGPGTRLTVT.

The chain uses TRBV19 and TRBJ2-1; D perhaps matches TRBD1 (5 bases). This CDR3 region has 16 residues. V gave up 3 bases and J gave up 0 bases, with 12 bases separating them. Germline CDR1 reads LNHDA; CDR2 reads SQIVND (reference sequence). The CDR3: CASSITGASSYNEQFF. The CDR3 bases are TGTGCCAGTAGTATTACAGGCGCCAGCTCCTACAATGAGCAGTTCTTC.

The genes are TRBV28 and TRBJ2-7; 14 bases are shared with TRBD2. This CDR3 contains 15 residues. Germline values: CDR1 MDHEN, CDR2 SYDVKM. V shed 6 bases, J shed 5 bases, and the junction held 6 bases outside the gene matches. The CDR3 DNA reads TGTGCCAGCAGAGGACTAGCGGGGGGCCTCCACGAGCAGTACTTC. Protein sequence: CASRGLAGGLHEQYF.

Many counts were recorded for this clonotype. This chain uses TRBV11-2 with TRBJ1-6; 7 bases align to TRBD1. The CDR3 has 14 amino acids. CDR1 SGHAT and CDR2 FQNNGV come from the germline V gene. V lost 5 bases, J lost 9 bases, and 7 bases stayed unmatched. The CDR3 protein is CASSPDRLGSPLHF. Here the CDR3 DNA reads TGTGCCAGCAGCCCGGACAGGCTCGGTTCACCCCTCCACTTT.

This clonotype has a handful of counts. The gene calls are TRBV6-2 or TRBV6-3 and TRBJ2-3, with D hard to call. The CDR3 totals 15 residues. From germline, CDR1 is MNHEY and CDR2 SVGEGT. V lost 6 bases, J lost 2 bases, and 15 bases lay in between. The CDR3 here is CASRLGRGPTDTQYF. The CDR3 DNA sequence: TGTGCCAGCAGACTGGGTCGCGGCCCCACAGATACGCAGTATTTT.

This sequence joins TRBV11-2 and TRBJ2-1, with D hard to call. This CDR3 contains 12 residues. Per the germline V gene, CDR1 is SGHAT and CDR2 is FQNNGV. V lost 3 bases, J lost 13 bases, and 13 bases lay in between. The CDR3 loop is CASSLTQETQFF. The CDR3 DNA reads as TGTGCCAGCAGCTTGACACAAGAGACCCAGTTCTTC.

In its sample, this clonotype was seen a few times. Here the CDR3 DNA reads TGCAGTGCTACAAGGACAGGGGGGATCAATGAGCAGTTCTTC. This translates into CSATRTGGINEQFF. The chain is built from TRBV20-1 and TRBJ2-1; TRBD1 aligns across 10 bases. Germline V lookup: CDR1 DFQATT, CDR2 SNEGSKA (reference sequence). V trimming: 4 bases; J trimming: 6 bases; junction bases outside the gene matches: 6. CDR3 length: 14 residues.

This clonotype was found many times. The J gene is TRBJ2-1, the V gene TRBV12-3 or TRBV12-4; D perhaps matches TRBD2 (6 bases). Judging by the DNA end, TRBJ2-5 fits better; the J call may be wrong. The CDR3 runs to 13 residues. CDR3 DNA: TGTGCCAGCAGTCCAGCGGGTGTGGAGACCCAGTACTTC. It is translated as CASSPAGVETQYF.

The V call is TRBV7-8, the J call TRBJ2-5; tentatively, D is TRBD1 or TRBD2 (5 bases each). The length of the CDR3 is 13 residues. The V end was cut by 5 bases, the J end by 3 bases, with 10 bases between. Germline CDR1 reads SGHVS; CDR2 reads FQNEAQ. The CDR3 DNA sequence: TGTGCCAGCAGCGGGACGGATAAAGAGACCCAGTACTTC. This sequence encodes CASSGTDKETQYF.

This clonotype was recorded many times. This sequence joins TRBV6-1 and TRBJ2-5; possibly TRBD2 for D (6 bases). The ends were cut back, 6 bases at V and 1 base at J, with 9 bases in the middle. CDR3 length: 13 residues. The germline CDR1 and CDR2 sequences are MNHNS and SASEGT. The CDR3, as DNA: TGTGCCAGCAGCAGACTAGTCCAAGAGACCCAGTACTTC. Translating gives CASSRLVQETQYF.

This clonotype occurred many times. This chain uses TRBV27 with TRBJ2-7, with D tentatively TRBD1 (5 bases). Trimming removed 5 bases from V and 2 bases from J, with 13 bases in between. The CDR3 length is 14 residues. Germline CDR1 and CDR2: MNHEY and SMNVEV (reference sequence). CDR3 nucleotide sequence: TGTGCCAGCAGTCCGAACAGGCACGCCTACGAGCAGTACTTC. The encoded protein is CASSPNRHAYEQYF.

This clonotype was detected ten times or more. The chain employs TRBV7-9 and TRBJ2-1, with D possibly matching TRBD2 (5 bases). V was clipped by 4 bases and J by 6 bases, with 10 bases between them. This CDR3 has 13 amino acids. CDR1 and CDR2 (germline): SEHNR, FQNEAQ (reference sequence). The chain's CDR3 is CASSSDGLNEQFF. CDR3 in DNA: TGTGCCAGCAGCTCGGACGGACTCAATGAGCAGTTCTTC. Together with reference TRBV7-9 and TRBJ2-1, the CDR3 gives the full variable domain: DTGVSQNPRHKITKRGQNVTFRCDPISEHNRLYWYRQTLGQGPEFLTYFQNEAQLEKSRLLSDRFSAERPKGSFSTLEIQRTEQGDSAMYLCASSSDGLNEQFFGPGTRLTVL.

This clonotype has at least ten counts. The chain employs TRBV7-9 and TRBJ2-1; D unclear. V shed 5 bases and J shed 8 bases, with 10 bases lying between them. This CDR3 comprises 12 residues. Looked up from germline, CDR1 is SEHNR and CDR2 is FQNEAQ (reference sequence). CDR3: CASSPNSDEQFF. CDR3 nucleotide sequence: TGTGCCAGCAGCCCGAACTCGGATGAGCAGTTCTTC.

In this sample, this clonotype turned up many times. The chain employs TRBV10-2 and TRBJ2-1; 8 positions match TRBD2. Germline V lookup: CDR1 WSHSY, CDR2 SAAADI. Trimming cost V 5 bases and J 3 bases; bases outside gene matches: 6. There are 15 residues in the CDR3. The CDR3 loop is CASSTSAGVYNEQFF. DNA of the CDR3: TGCGCCAGCAGTACATCAGCGGGAGTCTACAATGAGCAGTTCTTC.

This clonotype appeared many times. V gene TRBV27 combines with J gene TRBJ2-3, with TRBD2 identical over 12 bases. The CDR3 loop spans 16 amino acids. J was trimmed by 2 bases and V by 9 bases; bases with no gene match: 9. Germline V lookup: CDR1 MNHEY, CDR2 SMNVEV (reference sequence). The CDR3 here is CASKMTSGRYTDTQYF. The DNA of the CDR3 is TGTGCCAGTAAGATGACTAGCGGGAGATACACAGATACGCAGTATTTT.

V and J are TRBV9 and TRBJ2-1; no firm D call. Germline CDR1 is SGDLS and CDR2 is YYNGEE. The length of the CDR3 is 12 residues. V was clipped by 4 bases and J by 7 bases, with 9 bases between them. CDR3 DNA sequence: TGTGCCAGCAGCCAACGGTCTAATGAGCAGTTCTTC. Residues: CASSQRSNEQFF.

This clonotype came up a few times. V gene TRBV5-5 combines with J gene TRBJ2-1; D unclear. Germline CDR1 reads SGHKS; CDR2 reads YYEKEE (reference sequence). The CDR3 contains 15 residues. Trimming cost V 2 bases and J 0 bases, with 9 bases left between them. The CDR3 region is CASSFDLSSYNEQFF. DNA of the CDR3: TGTGCCAGCAGCTTCGACCTGAGCTCCTACAATGAGCAGTTCTTC.